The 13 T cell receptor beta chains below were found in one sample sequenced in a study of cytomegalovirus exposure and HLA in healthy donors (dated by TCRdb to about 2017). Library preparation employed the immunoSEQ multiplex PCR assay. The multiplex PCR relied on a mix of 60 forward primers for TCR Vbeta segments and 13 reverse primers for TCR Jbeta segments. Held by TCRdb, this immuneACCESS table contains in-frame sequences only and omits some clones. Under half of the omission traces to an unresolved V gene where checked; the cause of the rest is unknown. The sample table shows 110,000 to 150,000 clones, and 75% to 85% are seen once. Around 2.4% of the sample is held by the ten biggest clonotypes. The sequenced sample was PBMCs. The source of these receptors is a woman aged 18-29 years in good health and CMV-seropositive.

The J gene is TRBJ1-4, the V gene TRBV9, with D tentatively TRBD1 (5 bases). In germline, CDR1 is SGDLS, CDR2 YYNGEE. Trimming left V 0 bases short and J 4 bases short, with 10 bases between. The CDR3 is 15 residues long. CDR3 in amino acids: CASSVDRGYNEKLFF. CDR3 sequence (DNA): TGTGCCAGCAGCGTAGATAGGGGTTATAATGAAAAACTGTTTTTT.

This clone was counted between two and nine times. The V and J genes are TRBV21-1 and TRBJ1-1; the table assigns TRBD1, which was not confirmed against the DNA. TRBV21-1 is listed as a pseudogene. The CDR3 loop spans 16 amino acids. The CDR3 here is CASSEDRGRGNTEAFF. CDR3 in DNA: TGTGCCAGCAGCGAAGACAGGGGGCGAGGGAACACTGAAGCTTTCTTT.

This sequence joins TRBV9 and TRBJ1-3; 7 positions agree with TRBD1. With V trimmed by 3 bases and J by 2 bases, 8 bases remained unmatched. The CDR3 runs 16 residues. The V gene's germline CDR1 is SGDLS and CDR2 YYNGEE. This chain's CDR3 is CASSAHTGEAGNTIYF. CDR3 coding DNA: TGTGCCAGCAGCGCCCATACAGGGGAGGCTGGAAACACCATATATTTT.

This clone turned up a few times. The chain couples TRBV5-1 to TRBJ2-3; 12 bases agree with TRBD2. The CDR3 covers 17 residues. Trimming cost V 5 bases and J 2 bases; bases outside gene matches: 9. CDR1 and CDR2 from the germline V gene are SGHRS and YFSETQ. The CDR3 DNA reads TGCGCCAGCAGTCCCCCGCTAGCGGGGGGGCCCACAGATACGCAGTATTTT. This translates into CASSPPLAGGPTDTQYF. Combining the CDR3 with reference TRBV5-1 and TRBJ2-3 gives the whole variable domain KAGVTQTPRYLIKTRGQQVTLSCSPISGHRSVSWYQQTPGQGLQFLFEYFSETQRNKGNFPGRFSGRQFSNSRSEMNVSTLELGDSALYLCASSPPLAGGPTDTQYFGPGTRLTVL.

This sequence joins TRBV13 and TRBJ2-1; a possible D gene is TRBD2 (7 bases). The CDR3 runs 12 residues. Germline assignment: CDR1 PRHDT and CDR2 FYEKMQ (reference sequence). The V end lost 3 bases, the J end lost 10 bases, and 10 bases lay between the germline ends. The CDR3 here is CASSFRGAEQFF. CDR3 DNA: TGTGCCAGCAGCTTCCGGGGGGCCGAGCAGTTCTTC.

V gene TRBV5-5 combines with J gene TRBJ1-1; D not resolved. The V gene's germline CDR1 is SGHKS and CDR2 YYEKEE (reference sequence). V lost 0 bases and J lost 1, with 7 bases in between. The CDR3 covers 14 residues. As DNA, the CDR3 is TGTGCCAGCAGCTTGGCCGGGGAGAACACTGAAGCTTTCTTT. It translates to CASSLAGENTEAFF.

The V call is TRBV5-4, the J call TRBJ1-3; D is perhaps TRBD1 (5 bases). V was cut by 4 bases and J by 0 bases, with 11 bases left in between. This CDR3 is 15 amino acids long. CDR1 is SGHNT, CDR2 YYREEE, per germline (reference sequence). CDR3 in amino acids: CASSHGGLSGNTIYF. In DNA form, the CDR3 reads TGTGCCAGCAGCCATGGGGGACTCTCTGGAAACACCATATATTTT.

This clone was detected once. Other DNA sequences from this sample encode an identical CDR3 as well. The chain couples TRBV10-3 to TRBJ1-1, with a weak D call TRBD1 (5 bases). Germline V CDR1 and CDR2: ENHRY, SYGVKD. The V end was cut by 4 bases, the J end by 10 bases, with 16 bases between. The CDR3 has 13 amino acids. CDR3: CAISGTGGRGAFF. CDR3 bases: TGTGCCATCAGTGGGACGGGGGGAAGAGGAGCTTTCTTT.

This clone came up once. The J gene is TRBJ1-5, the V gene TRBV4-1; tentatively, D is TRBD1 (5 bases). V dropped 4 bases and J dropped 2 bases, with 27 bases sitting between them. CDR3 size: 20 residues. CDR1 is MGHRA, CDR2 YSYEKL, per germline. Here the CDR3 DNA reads TGCGCCAGCAGCCTCAGAAGGGAGATACCGGGACTCGTCGGCAATCAGCCCCAGCATTTT. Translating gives CASSLRREIPGLVGNQPQHF.

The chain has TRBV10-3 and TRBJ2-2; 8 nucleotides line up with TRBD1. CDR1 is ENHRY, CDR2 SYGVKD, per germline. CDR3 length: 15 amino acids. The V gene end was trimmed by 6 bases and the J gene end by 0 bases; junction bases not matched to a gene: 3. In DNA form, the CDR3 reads TGTGCCATCAGGACAGGGGCCTCGAACACCGGGGAGCTGTTTTTT. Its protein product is CAIRTGASNTGELFF.

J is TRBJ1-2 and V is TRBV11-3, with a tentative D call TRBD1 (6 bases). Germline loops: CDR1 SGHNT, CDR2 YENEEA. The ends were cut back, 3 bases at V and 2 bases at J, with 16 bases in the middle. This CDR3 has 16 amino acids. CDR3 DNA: TGTGCCAGCAGCTTTCGAGAACAGGGCTCGAACTATGGCTACACCTTC. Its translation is CASSFREQGSNYGYTF.

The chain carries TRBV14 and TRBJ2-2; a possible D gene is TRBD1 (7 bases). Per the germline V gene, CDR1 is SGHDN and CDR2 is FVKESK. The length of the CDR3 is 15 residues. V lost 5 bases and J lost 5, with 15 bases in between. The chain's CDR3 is CASSSDREATGELFF. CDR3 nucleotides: TGTGCCAGCAGCTCCGACAGGGAGGCAACCGGGGAGCTGTTTTTT.

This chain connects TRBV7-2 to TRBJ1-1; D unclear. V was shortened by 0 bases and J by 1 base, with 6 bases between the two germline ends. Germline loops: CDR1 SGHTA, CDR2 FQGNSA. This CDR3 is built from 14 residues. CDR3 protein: CASSLASENTEAFF. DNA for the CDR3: TGTGCCAGCAGCTTAGCGTCAGAGAACACTGAAGCTTTCTTT.